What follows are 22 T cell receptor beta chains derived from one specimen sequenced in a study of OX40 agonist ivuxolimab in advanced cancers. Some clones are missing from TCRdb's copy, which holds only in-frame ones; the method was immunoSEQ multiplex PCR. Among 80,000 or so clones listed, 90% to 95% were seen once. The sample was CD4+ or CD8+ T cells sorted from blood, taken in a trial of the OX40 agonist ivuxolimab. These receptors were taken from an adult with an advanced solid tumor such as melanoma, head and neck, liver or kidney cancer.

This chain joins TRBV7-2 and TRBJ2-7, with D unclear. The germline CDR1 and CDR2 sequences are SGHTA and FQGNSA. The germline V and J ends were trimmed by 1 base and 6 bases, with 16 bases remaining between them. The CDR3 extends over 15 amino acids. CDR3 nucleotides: TGTGCCAGCAGCTTAGAGCGCCTAACTGCTTCCGAGCAGTACTTC. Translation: CASSLERLTASEQYF.

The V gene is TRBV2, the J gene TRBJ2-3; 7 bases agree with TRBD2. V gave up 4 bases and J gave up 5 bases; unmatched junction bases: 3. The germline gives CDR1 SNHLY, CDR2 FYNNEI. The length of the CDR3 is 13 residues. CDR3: CASSAGGRDTQYF. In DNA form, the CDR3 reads TGTGCCAGCAGTGCGGGCGGGAGAGATACGCAGTATTTT.

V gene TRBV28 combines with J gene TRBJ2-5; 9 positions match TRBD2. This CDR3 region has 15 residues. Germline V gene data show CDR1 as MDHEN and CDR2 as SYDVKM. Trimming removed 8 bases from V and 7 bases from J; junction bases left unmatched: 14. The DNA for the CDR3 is TGTGCCAGCGCCCGCCCCGCGGGAGGGCCAGGGACCCAGTACTTC. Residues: CASARPAGGPGTQYF.

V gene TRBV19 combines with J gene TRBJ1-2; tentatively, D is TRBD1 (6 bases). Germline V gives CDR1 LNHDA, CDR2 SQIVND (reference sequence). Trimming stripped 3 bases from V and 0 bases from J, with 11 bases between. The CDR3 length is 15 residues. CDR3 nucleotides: TGTGCCAGTAGTATTACAGGACAGACTAACTATGGCTACACCTTC. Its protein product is CASSITGQTNYGYTF. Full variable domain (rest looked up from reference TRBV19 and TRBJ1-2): DGGITQSPKYLFRKEGQNVTLSCEQNLNHDAMYWYRQDPGQGLRLIYYSQIVNDFQKGDIAEGYSVSREKKESFPLTVTSAQKNPTAFYLCASSITGQTNYGYTFGSGTRLTVV.

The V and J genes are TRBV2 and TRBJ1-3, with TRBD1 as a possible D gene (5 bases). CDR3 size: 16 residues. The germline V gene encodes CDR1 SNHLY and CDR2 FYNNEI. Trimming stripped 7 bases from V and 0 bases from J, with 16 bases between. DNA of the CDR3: TGTGCCAGCATTCAAGAGGGGACCGTCTCTGGAAACACCATATATTTT. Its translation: CASIQEGTVSGNTIYF.

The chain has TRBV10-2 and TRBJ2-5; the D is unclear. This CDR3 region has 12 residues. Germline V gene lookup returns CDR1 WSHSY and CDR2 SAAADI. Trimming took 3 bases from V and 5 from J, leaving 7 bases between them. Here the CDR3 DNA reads TGCGCCAGCAGTGAACGGGTGGAGACCCAGTACTTC. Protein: CASSERVETQYF.

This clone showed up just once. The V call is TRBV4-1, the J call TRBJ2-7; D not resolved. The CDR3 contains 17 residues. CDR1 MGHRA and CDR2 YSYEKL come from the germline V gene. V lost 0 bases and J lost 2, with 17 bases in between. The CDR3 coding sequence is TGCGCCAGCAGCCAAGAATGGGCGACTCCCGTTACCTACGAGCAGTACTTC. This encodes CASSQEWATPVTYEQYF.

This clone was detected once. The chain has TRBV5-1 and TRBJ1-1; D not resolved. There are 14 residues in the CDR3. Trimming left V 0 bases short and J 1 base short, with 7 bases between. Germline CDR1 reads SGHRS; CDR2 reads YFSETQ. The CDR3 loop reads CASSLGRPNTEAFF. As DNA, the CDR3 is TGCGCCAGCAGCTTGGGCCGTCCGAACACTGAAGCTTTCTTT.

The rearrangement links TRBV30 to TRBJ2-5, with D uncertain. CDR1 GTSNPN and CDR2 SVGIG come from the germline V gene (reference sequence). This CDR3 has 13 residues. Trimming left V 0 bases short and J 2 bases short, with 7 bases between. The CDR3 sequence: CAWSVRVQETQYF. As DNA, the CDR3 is TGTGCCTGGAGTGTACGTGTGCAAGAGACCCAGTACTTC.

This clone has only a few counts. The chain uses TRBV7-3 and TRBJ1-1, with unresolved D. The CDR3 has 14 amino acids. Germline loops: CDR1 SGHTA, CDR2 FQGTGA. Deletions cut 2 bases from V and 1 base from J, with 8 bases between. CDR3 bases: TGTGCCAGCAGCTTAGGTCCAGGGAACACTGAAGCTTTCTTT. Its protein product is CASSLGPGNTEAFF.

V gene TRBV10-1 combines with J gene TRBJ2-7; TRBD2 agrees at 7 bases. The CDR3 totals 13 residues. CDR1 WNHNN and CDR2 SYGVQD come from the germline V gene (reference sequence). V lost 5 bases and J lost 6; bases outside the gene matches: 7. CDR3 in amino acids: CASSSSSGSEQYF. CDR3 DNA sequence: TGCGCCAGCAGTAGTAGTAGCGGGTCCGAGCAGTACTTC.

As DNA, the CDR3 is TGCAGCGTTGGGGGAGATTACGAGCAGTACTTC. It is translated as CSVGGDYEQYF. The chain recombines TRBV29-1 with TRBJ2-7, with TRBD2 as a possible D gene (5 bases). The V end was cut by 4 bases, the J end by 4 bases, with 8 bases between. The germline V gene encodes CDR1 SQVTM and CDR2 ANQGSEA. The CDR3 contains 11 residues.

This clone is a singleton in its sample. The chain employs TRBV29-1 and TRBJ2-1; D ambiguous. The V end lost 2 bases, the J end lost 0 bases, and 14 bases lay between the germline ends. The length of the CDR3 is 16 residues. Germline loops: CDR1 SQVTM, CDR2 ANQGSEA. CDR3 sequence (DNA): TGCAGCGTTGAAAGGATCGGCCTGACCTCCTACAATGAGCAGTTCTTC. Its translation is CSVERIGLTSYNEQFF.

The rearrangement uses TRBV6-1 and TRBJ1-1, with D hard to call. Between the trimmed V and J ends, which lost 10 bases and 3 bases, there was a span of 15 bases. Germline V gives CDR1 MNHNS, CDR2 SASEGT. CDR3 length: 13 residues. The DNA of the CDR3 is TGTGCCACTACTTGGGAGAGGGACACTGAAGCTTTCTTT. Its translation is CATTWERDTEAFF.

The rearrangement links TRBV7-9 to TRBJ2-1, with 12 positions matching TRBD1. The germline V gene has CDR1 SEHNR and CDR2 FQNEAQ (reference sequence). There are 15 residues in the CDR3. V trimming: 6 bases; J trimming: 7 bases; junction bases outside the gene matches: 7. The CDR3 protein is CASSSPGQGANEQFF. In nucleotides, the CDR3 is TGTGCCAGCAGTTCGCCGGGACAGGGGGCGAATGAGCAGTTCTTC.

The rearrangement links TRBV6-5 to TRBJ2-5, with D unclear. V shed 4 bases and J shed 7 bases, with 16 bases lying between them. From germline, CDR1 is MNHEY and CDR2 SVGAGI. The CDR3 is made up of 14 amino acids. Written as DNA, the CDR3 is TGTGCCAGCAGTTCCTACCGTGGTACGGGGACCCAGTACTTC. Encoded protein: CASSSYRGTGTQYF.

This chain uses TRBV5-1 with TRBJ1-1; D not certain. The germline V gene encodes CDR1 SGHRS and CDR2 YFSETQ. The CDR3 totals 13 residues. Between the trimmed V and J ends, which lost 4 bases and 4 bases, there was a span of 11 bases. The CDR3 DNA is TGCGCCAGCAGCCCCGCCTGGGGCACTGAAGCTTTCTTT. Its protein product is CASSPAWGTEAFF. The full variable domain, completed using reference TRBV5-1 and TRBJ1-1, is KAGVTQTPRYLIKTRGQQVTLSCSPISGHRSVSWYQQTPGQGLQFLFEYFSETQRNKGNFPGRFSGRQFSNSRSEMNVSTLELGDSALYLCASSPAWGTEAFFGQGTRLTVV.

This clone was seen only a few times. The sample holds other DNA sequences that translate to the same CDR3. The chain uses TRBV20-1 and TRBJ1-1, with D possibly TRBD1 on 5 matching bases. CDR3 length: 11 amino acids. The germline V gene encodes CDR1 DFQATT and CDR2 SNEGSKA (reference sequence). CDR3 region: CLPREGPEAFF. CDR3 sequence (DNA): TGCCTACCCAGGGAGGGCCCTGAAGCTTTCTTT.

CDR3 nucleotide sequence: TGTGCCATCAGTCCCACCCTCGGGGGTGACTACAATGAGCAGTTCTTC. It encodes CAISPTLGGDYNEQFF. The V gene is TRBV10-3, the J gene TRBJ2-1; TRBD2 is a possible D gene (6 bases). Per the germline V gene, CDR1 is ENHRY and CDR2 is SYGVKD. Trimming shortened V by 5 bases and J by 3 bases, and 17 bases separated the two germline ends. The CDR3 runs 16 residues.

This CDR3 is CASSPRGPQETQYF. The CDR3 coding sequence is TGTGCCAGCAGTCCCAGGGGGCCCCAAGAGACCCAGTACTTC. This chain uses TRBV6-5 with TRBJ2-5, with 8 bases lining up with TRBD1. Germline trimming cut 5 bases from V and 1 base from J; bases unmatched to any gene: 3. Germline CDR1 MNHEY, CDR2 SVGAGI. This CDR3 has 14 residues.

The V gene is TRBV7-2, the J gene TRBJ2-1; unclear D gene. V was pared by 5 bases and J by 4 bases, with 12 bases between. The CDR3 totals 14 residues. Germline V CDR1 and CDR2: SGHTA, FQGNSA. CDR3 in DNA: TGTGCCAGCAGCCGGTCCGGGCCATACAATGAGCAGTTCTTC. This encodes CASSRSGPYNEQFF.

CDR3 nucleotides: TGTGCCAGCACGGGGGAACGTAACACCGGGGAGCTGTTTTTT. This translates into CASTGERNTGELFF. This sequence joins TRBV6-5 and TRBJ2-2, with D possibly matching TRBD2 (6 bases). The CDR3 has 14 residues. Per germline, CDR1 MNHEY and CDR2 SVGAGI. Trimming shortened V by 7 bases and J by 2 bases, and 11 bases separated the two germline ends.